This TCR beta chain is drawn from a study of blood T cell repertoires in COVID-19. Study-wide background: Collection of acute and convalescent COVID-19 samples took place in the United States, Italy and Spain. The analysed material was cDNA or gDNA that came from T cells, B-cell-depleted T cells, or PBMCs.

This CDR3 region has 15 residues. Original data processing: Using reference gene primer amplification, nucleated cell counts were estimated. The table came from immunoSEQ multiplex PCR; TCRdb's copy has only in-frame clones and leaves some out. D and trimming come from the DNA, and the V and J calls and clone size come from that table. Of 200,000 to 300,000 clones detected, more than 65% appear once; the ten largest clones hold approximately 2.4%. The chain combines TRBV21-1 with TRBJ2-7; the table's D call, TRBD1, has no DNA check behind it. TRBV21-1 is tagged as a pseudogene. The sequence derives from a man aged 40-49 years who had recovered from COVID-19. The sequenced sample consisted of peripheral blood. DNA of the CDR3: TGTGCCAGCAGCACCCTAAGGACAGTGCGGAGCGAGCAGTACTTC. Protein product: CASSTLRTVRSEQYF.